This T cell receptor beta chain was recorded in a study of identifying expanded T cells in peripheral blood. Study-wide points: Clone count variance between roughly 2-week samples rose with total template count.

Sequencing used immunoSEQ multiplex PCR; TCRdb keeps in-frame clones, though not all of them. The sample holds about 100,000 clones, over 70% seen once. About this clone: Its cognate antigen is unknown.

Looked up from germline, CDR1 is MGHRA and CDR2 is YSYEKL. This CDR3 is built from 16 residues. Trimming at V came to 0 bases and at J to 6 bases, leaving 7 bases not matched to a gene. The TCR sequence derives from a person between 18 and 70 years old in good health. The sample comprised blood. The chain employs TRBV4-1 and TRBJ2-3; 9 bases are shared with TRBD2. CDR3: CASSQEGRGGHDTQYF. The CDR3 DNA sequence: TGCGCCAGCAGCCAAGAAGGGCGGGGGGGCCATGATACGCAGTATTTT.